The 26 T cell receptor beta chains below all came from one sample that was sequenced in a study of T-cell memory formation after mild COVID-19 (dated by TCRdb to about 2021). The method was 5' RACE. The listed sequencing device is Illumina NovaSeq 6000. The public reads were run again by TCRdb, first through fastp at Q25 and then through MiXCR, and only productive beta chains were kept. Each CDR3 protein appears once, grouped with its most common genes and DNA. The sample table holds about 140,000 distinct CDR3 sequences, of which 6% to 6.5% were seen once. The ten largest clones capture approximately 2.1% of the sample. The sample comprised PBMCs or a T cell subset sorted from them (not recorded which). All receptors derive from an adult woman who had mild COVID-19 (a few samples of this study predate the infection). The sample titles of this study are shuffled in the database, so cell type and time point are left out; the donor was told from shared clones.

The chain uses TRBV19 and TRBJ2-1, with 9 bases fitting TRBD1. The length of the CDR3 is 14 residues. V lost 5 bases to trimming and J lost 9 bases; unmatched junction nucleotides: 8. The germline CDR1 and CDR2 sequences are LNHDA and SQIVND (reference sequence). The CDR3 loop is CASSGTGSIAEQFF. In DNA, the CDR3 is TGTGCCAGTAGTGGGACAGGGTCAATCGCTGAGCAGTTCTTC.

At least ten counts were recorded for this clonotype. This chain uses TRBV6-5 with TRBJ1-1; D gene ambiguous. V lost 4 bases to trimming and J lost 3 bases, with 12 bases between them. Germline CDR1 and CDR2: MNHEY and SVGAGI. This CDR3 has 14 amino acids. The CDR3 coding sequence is TGTGCCAGCAGTTTGACTGGCGGATACACTGAAGCTTTCTTT. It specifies CASSLTGGYTEAFF.

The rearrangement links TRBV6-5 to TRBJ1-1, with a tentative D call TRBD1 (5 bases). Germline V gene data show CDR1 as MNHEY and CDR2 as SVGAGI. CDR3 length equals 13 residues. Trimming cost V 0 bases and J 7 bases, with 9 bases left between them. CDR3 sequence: CASSYSRQSEAFF. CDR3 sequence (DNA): TGTGCCAGCAGTTACTCTCGACAGAGTGAAGCTTTCTTT.

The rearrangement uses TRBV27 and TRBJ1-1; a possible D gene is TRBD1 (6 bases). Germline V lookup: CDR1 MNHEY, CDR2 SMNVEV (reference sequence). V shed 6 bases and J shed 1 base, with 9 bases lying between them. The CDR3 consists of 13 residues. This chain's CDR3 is CASSWGQNTEAFF. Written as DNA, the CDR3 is TGTGCCAGCAGCTGGGGACAGAACACTGAAGCTTTCTTT.

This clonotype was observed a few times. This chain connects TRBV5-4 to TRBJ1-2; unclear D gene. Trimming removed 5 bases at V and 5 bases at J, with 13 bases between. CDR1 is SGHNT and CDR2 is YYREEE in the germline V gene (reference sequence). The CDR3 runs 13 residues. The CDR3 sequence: CASSLEMDYGYTF. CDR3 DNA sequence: TGTGCCAGCAGTCTCGAAATGGATTATGGCTACACCTTC.

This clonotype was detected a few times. DNA for the CDR3: TGCGCCAGCAGCTTTGAAGTACGAAGAAGCTCCTATAATTCACCCCTCCACTTT. Residues: CASSFEVRRSSYNSPLHF. The chain recombines TRBV5-1 with TRBJ1-6, with no clear D. The V end lost 2 bases, the J end lost 0 bases, and 15 bases lay between the germline ends. The germline gives CDR1 SGHRS, CDR2 YFSETQ. This CDR3 is 18 amino acids long.

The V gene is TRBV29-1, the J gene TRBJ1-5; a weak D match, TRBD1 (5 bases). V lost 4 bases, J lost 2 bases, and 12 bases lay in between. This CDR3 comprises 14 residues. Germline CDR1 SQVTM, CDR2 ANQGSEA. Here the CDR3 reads CSVVEGSGNQPQHF. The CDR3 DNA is TGCAGCGTTGTGGAGGGGTCGGGCAATCAGCCCCAGCATTTT.

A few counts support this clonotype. The CDR3 DNA follows: TGTGCCAGCAGCTACCCCTGGGGGACGGGCGCTGAAGCTTTCTTT. Translated: CASSYPWGTGAEAFF. J is TRBJ1-1 and V is TRBV7-2; maybe TRBD1 (5 bases). CDR1 and CDR2 from the germline V gene are SGHTA and FQGNSA. V shed 4 bases and J shed 6 bases, with 18 bases lying between them. The CDR3 is made up of 15 amino acids.

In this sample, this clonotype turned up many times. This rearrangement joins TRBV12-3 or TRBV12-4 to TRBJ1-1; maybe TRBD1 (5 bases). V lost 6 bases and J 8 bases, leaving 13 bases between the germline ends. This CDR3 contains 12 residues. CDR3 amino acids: CASRPGQREAFF. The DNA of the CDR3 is TGTGCCAGCAGACCCGGACAACGGGAAGCTTTCTTT.

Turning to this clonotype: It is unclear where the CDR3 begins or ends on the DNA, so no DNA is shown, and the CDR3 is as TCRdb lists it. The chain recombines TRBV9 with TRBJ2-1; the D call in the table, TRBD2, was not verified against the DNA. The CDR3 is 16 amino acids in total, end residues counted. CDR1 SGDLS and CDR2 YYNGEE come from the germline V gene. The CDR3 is CASSVGQGSGGASPFF.

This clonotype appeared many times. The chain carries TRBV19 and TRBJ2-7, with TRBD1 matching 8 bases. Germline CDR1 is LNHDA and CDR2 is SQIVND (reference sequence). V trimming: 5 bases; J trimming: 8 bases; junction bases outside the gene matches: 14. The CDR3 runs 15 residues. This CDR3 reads CASSRSRDRRQQQYF. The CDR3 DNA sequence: TGTGCCAGTAGTCGAAGCCGGGACAGGAGACAACAGCAGTACTTC.

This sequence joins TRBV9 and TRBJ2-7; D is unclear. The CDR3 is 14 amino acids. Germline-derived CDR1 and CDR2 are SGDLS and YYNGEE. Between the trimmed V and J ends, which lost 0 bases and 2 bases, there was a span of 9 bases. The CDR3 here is CASSVDSGPYEQYF. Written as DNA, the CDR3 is TGTGCCAGCAGCGTAGACTCTGGCCCCTACGAGCAGTACTTC.

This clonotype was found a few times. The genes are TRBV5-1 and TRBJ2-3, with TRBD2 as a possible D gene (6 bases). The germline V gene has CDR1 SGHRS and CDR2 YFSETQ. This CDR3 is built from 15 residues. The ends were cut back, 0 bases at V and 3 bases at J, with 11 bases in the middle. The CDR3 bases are TGCGCCAGCAGCTTGGTGGGGGGTCCGACAGATACGCAGTATTTT. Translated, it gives CASSLVGGPTDTQYF.

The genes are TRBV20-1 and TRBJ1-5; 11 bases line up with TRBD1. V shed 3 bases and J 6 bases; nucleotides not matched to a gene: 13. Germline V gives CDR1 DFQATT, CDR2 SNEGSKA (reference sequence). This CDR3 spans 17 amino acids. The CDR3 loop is CSASHGQGAGKGQPQHF. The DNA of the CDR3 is TGCAGTGCTAGCCACGGACAGGGGGCGGGTAAGGGTCAGCCCCAGCATTTT.

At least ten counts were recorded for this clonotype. CDR3 DNA sequence: TGCGCCAGCAGCCTGACAGGAATACAAGAGACCCAGTACTTC. This codes for CASSLTGIQETQYF. The chain uses TRBV5-1 and TRBJ2-5; weak D call: TRBD1 (6 bases). This CDR3 region has 14 residues. Between the trimmed V and J ends, which lost 4 bases and 2 bases, there was a span of 12 bases. CDR1 and CDR2 from the germline V gene are SGHRS and YFSETQ.

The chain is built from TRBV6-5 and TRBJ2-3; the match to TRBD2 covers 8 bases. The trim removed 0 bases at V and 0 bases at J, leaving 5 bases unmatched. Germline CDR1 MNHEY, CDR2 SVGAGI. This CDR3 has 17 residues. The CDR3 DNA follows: TGTGCCAGCAGTTACTCGTGGACTAGCCTTAGCACAGATACGCAGTATTTT. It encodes CASSYSWTSLSTDTQYF.

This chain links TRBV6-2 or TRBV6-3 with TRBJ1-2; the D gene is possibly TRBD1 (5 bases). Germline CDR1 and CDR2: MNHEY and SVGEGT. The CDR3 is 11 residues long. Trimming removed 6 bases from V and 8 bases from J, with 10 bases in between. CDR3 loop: CASSRQYGYTF. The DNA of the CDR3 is TGTGCCAGCAGCAGACAGTACGGCTACACCTTC.

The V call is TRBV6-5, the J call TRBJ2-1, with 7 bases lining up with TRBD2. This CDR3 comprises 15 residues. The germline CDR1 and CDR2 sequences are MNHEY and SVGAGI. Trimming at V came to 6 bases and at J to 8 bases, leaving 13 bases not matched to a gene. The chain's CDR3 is CASSRGRAGFDEQFF. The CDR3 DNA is TGTGCCAGCAGCCGCGGACGAGCGGGATTCGATGAGCAGTTCTTC.

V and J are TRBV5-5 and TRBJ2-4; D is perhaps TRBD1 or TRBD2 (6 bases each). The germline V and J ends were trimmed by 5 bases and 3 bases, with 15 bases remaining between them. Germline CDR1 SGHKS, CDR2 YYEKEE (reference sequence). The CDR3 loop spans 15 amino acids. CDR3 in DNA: TGTGCCAGCAGTCTGAGGGGGGCGGGCAAAAACATTCAGTACTTC. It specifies CASSLRGAGKNIQYF. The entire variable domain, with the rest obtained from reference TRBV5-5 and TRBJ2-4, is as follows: DAGVTQSPTHLIKTRGQQVTLRCSPISGHKSVSWYQQVLGQGPQFIFQYYEKEERGRGNFPDRFSARQFPNYSSELNVNALLLGDSALYLCASSLRGAGKNIQYFGAGTRLSVL.

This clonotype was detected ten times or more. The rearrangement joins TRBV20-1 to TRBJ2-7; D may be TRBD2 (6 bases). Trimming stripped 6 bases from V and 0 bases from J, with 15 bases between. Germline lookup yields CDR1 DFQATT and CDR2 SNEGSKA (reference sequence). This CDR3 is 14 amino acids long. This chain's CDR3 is CSATRGRSSYEQYF. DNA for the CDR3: TGCAGTGCGACTCGAGGGAGGTCCTCCTACGAGCAGTACTTC.

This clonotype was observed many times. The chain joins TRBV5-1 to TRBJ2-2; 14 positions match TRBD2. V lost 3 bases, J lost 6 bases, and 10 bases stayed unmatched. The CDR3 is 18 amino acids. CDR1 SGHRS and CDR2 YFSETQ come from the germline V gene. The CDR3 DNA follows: TGCGCCAGCAGCTCGGGACTAGCGGGAGACGGGGTCTCCGGGGAGCTGTTTTTT. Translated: CASSSGLAGDGVSGELFF.

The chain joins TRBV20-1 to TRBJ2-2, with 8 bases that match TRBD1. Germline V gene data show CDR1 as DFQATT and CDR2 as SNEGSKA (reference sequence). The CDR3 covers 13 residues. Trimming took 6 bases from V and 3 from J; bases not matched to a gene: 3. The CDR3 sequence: CSADRGDTGELFF. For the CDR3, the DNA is TGCAGTGCAGACAGGGGAGACACCGGGGAGCTGTTTTTT.

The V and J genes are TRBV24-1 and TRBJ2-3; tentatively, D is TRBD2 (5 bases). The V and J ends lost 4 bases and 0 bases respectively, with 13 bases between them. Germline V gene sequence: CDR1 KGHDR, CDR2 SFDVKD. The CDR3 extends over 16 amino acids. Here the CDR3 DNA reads TGTGCCACCAGTGACTCGAGCGGACTCAGCACAGATACGCAGTATTTT. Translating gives CATSDSSGLSTDTQYF.

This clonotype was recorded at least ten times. The CDR3 DNA is TGTGCCAGCAGTGGGACAGGGCCCCACGAGCAGTACTTC. Translating it yields CASSGTGPHEQYF. The rearrangement joins TRBV6-5 to TRBJ2-7; 9 bases align to TRBD1. V gave up 5 bases and J gave up 5 bases; unmatched junction bases: 4. The CDR3 runs 13 residues. CDR1 MNHEY and CDR2 SVGAGI come from the germline V gene.

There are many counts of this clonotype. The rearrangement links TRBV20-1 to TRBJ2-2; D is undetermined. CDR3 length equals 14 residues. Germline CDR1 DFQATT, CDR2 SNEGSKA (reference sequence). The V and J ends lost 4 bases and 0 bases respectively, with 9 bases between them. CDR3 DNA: TGCAGTGCTACCGGGCAGACGAACACCGGGGAGCTGTTTTTT. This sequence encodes CSATGQTNTGELFF.

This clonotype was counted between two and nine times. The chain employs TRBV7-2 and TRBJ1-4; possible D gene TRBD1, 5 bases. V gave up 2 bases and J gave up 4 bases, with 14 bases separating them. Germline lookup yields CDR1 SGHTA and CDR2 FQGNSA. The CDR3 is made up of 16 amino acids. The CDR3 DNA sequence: TGTGCCAGCAGCTTAAGTTCTGGGGGAAGTAATGAAAAACTGTTTTTT. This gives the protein CASSLSSGGSNEKLFF.